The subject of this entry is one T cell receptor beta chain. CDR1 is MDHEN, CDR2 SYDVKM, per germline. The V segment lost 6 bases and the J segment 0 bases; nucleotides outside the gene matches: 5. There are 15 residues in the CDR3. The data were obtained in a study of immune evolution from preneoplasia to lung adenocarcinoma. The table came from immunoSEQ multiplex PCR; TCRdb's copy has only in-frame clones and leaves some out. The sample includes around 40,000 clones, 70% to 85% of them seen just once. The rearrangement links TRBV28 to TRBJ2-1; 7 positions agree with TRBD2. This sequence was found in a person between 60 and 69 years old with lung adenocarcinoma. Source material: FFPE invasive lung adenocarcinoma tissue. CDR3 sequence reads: CASRSSGPSYNEQFF. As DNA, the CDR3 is TGTGCCAGCAGGTCTAGCGGCCCCTCCTACAATGAGCAGTTCTTC.